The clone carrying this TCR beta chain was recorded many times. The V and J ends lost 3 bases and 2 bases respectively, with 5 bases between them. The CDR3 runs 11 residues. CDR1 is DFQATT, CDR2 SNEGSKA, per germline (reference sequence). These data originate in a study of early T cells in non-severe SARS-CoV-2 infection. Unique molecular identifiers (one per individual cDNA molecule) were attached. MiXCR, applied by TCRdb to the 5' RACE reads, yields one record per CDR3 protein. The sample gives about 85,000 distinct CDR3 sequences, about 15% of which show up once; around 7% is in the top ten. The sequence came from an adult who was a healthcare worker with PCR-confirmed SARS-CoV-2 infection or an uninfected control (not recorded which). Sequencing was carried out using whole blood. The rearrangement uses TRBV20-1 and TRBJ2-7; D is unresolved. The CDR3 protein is CSASDTYEQYF. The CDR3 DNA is TGCAGTGCTAGTGATACCTACGAGCAGTACTTC.